The entry that follows covers one T cell receptor (beta chain) sequence. These data are taken from a study of blood T cell repertoires in COVID-19. Method: immunoSEQ multiplex PCR; TCRdb's copy keeps in-frame clones and lacks some. The sample consists of a few hundred thousand clones, roughly 87% of them appearing once. The clonotype was recovered from a woman aged 45-59 years who had recovered from COVID-19. The sample comprised PBMCs or T cells enriched from blood (not recorded which).

CDR3 in amino acids: CASSGQGGYPYEQYF. The CDR3 DNA reads TGTGCCAGCAGCGGCCAGGGAGGTTACCCCTACGAGCAGTACTTC. V is TRBV28 and J is TRBJ2-7; a weak D match, TRBD2 (6 bases). Germline CDR1 reads MDHEN; CDR2 reads SYDVKM. The CDR3 is 15 amino acids. V was clipped by 6 bases and J by 2 bases, with 17 bases between them.